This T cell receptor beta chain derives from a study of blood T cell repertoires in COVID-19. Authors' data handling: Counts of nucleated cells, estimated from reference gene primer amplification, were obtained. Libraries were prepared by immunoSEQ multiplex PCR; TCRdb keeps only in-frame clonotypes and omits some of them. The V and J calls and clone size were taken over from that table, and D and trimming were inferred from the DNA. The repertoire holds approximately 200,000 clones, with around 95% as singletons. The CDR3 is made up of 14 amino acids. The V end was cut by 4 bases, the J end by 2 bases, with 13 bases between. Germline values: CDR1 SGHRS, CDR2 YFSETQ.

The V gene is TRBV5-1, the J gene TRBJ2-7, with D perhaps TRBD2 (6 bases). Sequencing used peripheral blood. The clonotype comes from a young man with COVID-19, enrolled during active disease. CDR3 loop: CASSAGGTTYEQYF. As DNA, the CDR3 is TGCGCCAGCAGCGCAGGAGGGACCACCTACGAGCAGTACTTC.